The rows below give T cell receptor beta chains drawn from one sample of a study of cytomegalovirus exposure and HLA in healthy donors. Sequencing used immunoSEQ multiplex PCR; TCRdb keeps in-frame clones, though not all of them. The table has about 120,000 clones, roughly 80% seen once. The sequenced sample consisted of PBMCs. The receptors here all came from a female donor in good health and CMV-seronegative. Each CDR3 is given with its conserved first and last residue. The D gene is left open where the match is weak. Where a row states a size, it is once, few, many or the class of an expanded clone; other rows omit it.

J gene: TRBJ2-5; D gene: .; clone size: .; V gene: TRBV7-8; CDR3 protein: CASSFPGGREETQYF; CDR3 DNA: TGTGCCAGCAGCTTTCCTGGGGGACGGGAGGAGACCCAGTACTTC
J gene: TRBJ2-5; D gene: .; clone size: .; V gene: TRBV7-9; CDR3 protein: CASSLRSGEPQETQYF; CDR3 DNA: TGTGCCAGCAGCTTAAGGTCAGGGGAACCCCAAGAGACCCAGTACTTC
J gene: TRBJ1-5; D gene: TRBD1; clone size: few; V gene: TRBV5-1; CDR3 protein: CASSLDDRVNQPQHF; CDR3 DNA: TGCGCCAGCAGCTTGGATGACAGGGTGAATCAGCCCCAGCATTTT
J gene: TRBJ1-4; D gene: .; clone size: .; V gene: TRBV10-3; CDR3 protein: CAISGQGHEKLFF; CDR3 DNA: TGTGCCATCAGTGGGCAGGGTCATGAAAAACTGTTTTTT
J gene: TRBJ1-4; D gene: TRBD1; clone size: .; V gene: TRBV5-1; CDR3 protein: CASSYDPTGTDLEKLFF; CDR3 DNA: TGCGCCAGCAGTTACGACCCCACCGGGACAGACCTGGAAAAACTGTTTTTT
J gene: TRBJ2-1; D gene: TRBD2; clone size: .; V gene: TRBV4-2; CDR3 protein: CASSQGTSGGAHEQFF; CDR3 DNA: TGTGCCAGCAGCCAAGGGACTAGCGGGGGGGCCCATGAGCAGTTCTTC
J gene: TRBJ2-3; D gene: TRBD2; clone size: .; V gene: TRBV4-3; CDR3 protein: CASSQDRGDTDTQYF; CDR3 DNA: TGCGCCAGCAGCCAAGATCGGGGGGACACAGATACGCAGTATTTT
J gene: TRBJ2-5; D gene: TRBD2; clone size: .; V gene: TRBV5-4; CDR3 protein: CASTPGGTSGGWETQYF; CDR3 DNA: TGTGCCAGCACCCCTGGGGGGACTAGCGGGGGTTGGGAGACCCAGTACTTC
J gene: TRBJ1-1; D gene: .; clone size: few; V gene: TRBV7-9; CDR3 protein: CASSHRGLWGTNTEAFF; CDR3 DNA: TGTGCCAGCAGCCACCGGGGTTTATGGGGAACCAACACTGAAGCTTTCTTT
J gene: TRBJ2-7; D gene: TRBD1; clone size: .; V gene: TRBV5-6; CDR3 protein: CASSPGTGGYYEQYF; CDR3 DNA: TGTGCCAGCAGCCCCGGGACAGGGGGATACTACGAGCAGTACTTC
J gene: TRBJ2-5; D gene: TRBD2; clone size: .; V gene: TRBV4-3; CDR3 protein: CASSRTSGGVQETQYF; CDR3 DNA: TGCGCCAGCAGCCGGACTAGCGGGGGGGTACAAGAGACCCAGTACTTC
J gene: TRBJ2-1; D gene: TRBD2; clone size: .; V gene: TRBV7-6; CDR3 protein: CASSSGFVSGDHNEQFF; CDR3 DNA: TGTGCCAGCAGTAGTGGGTTCGTTAGCGGGGATCACAATGAGCAGTTCTTC
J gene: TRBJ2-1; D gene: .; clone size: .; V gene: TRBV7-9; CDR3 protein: CASSLAGGRNEQFF; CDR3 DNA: TGTGCCAGCAGCTTAGCGGGGGGGCGGAATGAGCAGTTCTTC
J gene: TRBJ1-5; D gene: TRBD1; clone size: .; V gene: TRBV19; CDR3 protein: CATRQGSNQPQHF; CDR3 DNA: TGTGCCACTAGACAGGGTAGCAATCAGCCCCAGCATTTT
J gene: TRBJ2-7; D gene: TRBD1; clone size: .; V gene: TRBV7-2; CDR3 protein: CASSLGYDRGEQYF; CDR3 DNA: TGTGCCAGCAGCTTAGGGTACGACAGGGGCGAGCAGTACTTC
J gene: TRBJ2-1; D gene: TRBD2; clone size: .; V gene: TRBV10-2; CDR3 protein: CASSRLAGYEQFF; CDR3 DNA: TGCGCCAGCTCCCGACTAGCGGGGTATGAGCAGTTCTTC
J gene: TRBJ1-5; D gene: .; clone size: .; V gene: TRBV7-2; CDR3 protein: CASSLVPGPGQPQHF; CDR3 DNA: TGTGCCAGCAGCTTAGTTCCAGGGCCTGGACAGCCCCAGCATTTT
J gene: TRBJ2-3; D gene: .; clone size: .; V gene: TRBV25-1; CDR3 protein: CASSEYKRKSTDTQYF; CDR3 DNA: TGTGCCAGCAGTGAATATAAGAGGAAATCCACAGATACGCAGTATTTT
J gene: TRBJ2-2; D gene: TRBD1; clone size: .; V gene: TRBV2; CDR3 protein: CASSIDRVEAGELFF; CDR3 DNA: TGTGCCAGCAGTATTGACAGGGTGGAGGCCGGGGAGCTGTTTTTT
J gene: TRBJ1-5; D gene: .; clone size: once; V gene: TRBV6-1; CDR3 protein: CAVTSGSRAQHF; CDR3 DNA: TGTGCCGTCACTAGCGGCTCTAGAGCCCAGCATTTT
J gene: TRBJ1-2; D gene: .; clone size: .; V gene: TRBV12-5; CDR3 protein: CASGLDLGTYYGYTF; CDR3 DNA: TGTGCTAGTGGTCTAGACCTTGGGACATACTATGGCTACACCTTC
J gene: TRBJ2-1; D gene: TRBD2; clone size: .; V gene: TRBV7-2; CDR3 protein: CASSPGGSGARNEQFF; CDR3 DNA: TGTGCCAGCAGCCCCGGGGGGAGCGGGGCTCGTAATGAGCAGTTCTTC
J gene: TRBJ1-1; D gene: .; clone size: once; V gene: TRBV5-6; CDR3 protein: CASSWGGDTEAFF; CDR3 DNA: TGTGCCAGCAGCTGGGGGGGGGACACTGAAGCTTTCTTT
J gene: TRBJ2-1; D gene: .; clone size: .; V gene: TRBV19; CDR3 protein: CASSIGEIGEQFF; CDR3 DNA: TGTGCCAGTAGTATAGGAGAAATCGGTGAGCAGTTCTTC
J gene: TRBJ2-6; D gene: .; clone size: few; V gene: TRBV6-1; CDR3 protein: CASKPSSGANVLTF; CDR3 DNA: TGTGCCAGCAAGCCTAGCTCTGGGGCCAACGTCCTGACTTTC
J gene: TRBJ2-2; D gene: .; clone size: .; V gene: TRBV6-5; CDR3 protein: CASREVGELFF; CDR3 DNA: TGTGCCAGCAGGGAGGTGGGGGAGCTGTTTTTT
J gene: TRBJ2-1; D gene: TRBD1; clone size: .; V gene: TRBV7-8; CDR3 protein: CASSERQGAYNEQFF; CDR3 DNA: TGTGCCAGCAGCGAGAGACAGGGGGCCTACAATGAGCAGTTCTTC
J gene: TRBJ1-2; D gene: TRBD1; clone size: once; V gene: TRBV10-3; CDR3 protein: CAISELGQNYGYTF; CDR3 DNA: TGTGCCATCAGTGAGTTGGGACAGAACTATGGCTACACCTTC
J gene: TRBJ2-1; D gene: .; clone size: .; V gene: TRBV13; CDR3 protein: CASSLSGVHEQFF; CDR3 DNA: TGTGCCAGCAGCTTATCCGGGGTCCATGAGCAGTTCTTC
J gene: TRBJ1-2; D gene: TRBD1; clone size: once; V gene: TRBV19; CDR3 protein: CASRKDRAEYGYTF; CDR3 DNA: TGTGCCAGTAGGAAGGACAGGGCGGAATATGGCTACACCTTC
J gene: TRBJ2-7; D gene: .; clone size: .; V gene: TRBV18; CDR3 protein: CASSPTPGEQYF; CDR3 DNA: TGTGCCAGCTCACCAACGCCGGGCGAGCAGTACTTC
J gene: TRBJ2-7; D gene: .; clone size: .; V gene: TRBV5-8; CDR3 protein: CASSLAAGRRSYEQYF; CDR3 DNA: TGTGCCAGCAGCTTGGCTGCGGGGCGGAGGAGTTACGAGCAGTACTTC
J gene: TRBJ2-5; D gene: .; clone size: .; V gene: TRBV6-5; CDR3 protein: CASSYLTEETQYF; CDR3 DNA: TGTGCCAGCAGTTACCTGACAGAAGAGACCCAGTACTTC
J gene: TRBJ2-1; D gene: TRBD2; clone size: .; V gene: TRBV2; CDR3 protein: CASRPGGARGQFF; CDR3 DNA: TGTGCCAGCCGTCCGGGGGGGGCACGGGGCCAGTTCTTC
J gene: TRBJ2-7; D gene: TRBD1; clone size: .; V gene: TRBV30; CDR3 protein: CAWGDGTGGYEQYF; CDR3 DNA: TGTGCCTGGGGGGACGGGACAGGGGGCTACGAGCAGTACTTC
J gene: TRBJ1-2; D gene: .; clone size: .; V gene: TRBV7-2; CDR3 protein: CASSSDNNYGYTF; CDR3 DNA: TGTGCCAGCAGCTCGGACAACAACTATGGCTACACCTTC
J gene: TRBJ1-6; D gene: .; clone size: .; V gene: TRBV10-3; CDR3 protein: CAISGTNVPNSPLHF; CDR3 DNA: TGTGCCATCAGTGGAACTAATGTTCCTAATTCACCCCTCCACTTT
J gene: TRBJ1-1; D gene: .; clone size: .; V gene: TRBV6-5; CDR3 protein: CASRASLAEAFF; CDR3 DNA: TGTGCCAGCAGGGCTTCCTTGGCTGAAGCTTTCTTT
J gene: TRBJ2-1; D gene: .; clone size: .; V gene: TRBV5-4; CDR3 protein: CASSLTGGGAYNEQFF; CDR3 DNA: TGTGCCAGCAGCTTGACAGGGGGGGGAGCCTACAATGAGCAGTTCTTC
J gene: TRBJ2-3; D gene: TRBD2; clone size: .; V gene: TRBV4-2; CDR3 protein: CASSTDGLSGADTQYF; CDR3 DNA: TGTGCCAGCAGCACCGACGGGCTTAGCGGGGCAGATACGCAGTATTTT
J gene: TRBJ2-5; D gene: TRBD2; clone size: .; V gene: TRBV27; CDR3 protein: CASRTSGGEETQYF; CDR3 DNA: TGTGCCAGCAGAACTAGCGGGGGGGAAGAGACCCAGTACTTC
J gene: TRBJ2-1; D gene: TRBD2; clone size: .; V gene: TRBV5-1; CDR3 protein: CASRGGGEHNEQFF; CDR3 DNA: TGCGCCAGCAGGGGCGGGGGGGAACACAATGAGCAGTTCTTC
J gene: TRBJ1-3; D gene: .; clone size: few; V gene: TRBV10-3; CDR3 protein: CAINQGGNTIYF; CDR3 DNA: TGTGCCATCAACCAGGGGGGAAACACCATATATTTT
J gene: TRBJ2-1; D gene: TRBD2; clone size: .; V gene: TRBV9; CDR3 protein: CASNVAGGSNEQFF; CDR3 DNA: TGTGCCAGCAACGTAGCGGGGGGATCCAATGAGCAGTTCTTC
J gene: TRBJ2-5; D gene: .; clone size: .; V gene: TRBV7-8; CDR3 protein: CASSPTTQETQYF; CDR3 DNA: TGTGCCAGCAGCCCGACTACTCAAGAGACCCAGTACTTC
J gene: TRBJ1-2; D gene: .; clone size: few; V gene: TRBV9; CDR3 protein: CASSVAAGPNYGYTF; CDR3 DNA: TGTGCCAGCAGCGTAGCGGCGGGGCCCAACTATGGCTACACCTTC
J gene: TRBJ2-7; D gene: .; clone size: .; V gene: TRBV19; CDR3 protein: CASSISARQTYEQYF; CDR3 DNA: TGTGCCAGTAGTATCTCAGCGCGACAGACCTACGAGCAGTACTTC
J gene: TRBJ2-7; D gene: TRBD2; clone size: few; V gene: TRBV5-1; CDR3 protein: CASSPWPRGGVGEQYF; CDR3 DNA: TGCGCCAGCAGCCCCTGGCCCCGGGGGGGCGTAGGCGAGCAGTACTTC
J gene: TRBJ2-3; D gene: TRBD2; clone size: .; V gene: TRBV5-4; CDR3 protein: CASSAILSGGFTDTQYF; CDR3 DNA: TGTGCCAGCAGCGCGATCCTTAGCGGGGGGTTCACAGATACGCAGTATTTT
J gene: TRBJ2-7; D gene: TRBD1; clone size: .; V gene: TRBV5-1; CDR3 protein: CASSLLGTASYEQYF; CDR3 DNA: TGCGCCAGCAGCTTGTTGGGGACAGCATCCTACGAGCAGTACTTC
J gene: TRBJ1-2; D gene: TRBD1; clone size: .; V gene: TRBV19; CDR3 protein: CASSPQKTGGQGYTF; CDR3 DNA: TGTGCCAGCTCTCCTCAAAAGACAGGGGGCCAGGGCTACACCTTC